Below, 14 T cell receptor beta chains from the same sample are listed, as sequenced in a study of blood T cell repertoires in COVID-19. Sequencing used immunoSEQ multiplex PCR; TCRdb keeps in-frame clones, though not all of them. In the table there are around 19,000 clones, around nine tenths of which are singletons. Material: peripheral blood. Every receptor here comes from a human donor in a cohort sampled during active COVID-19.

This chain links TRBV11-2 with TRBJ2-5; TRBD2 matches at 8 bases. CDR1 is SGHAT, CDR2 FQNNGV, per germline. Losses at the gene ends were 1 base for V and 5 bases for J; bases not matched to a gene: 9. The CDR3 runs 16 residues. CDR3 sequence reads: CASSLVLGVAGETQYF. CDR3 DNA: TGTGCCAGCAGCTTAGTTTTGGGAGTAGCGGGGGAGACCCAGTACTTC.

The gene calls are TRBV28 and TRBJ2-3; the D is unclear. The V end was cut by 3 bases, the J end by 2 bases, with 9 bases between. The CDR3 totals 14 residues. CDR1 MDHEN and CDR2 SYDVKM come from the germline V gene. CDR3 protein: CASSFGAVTDTQYF. As DNA, the CDR3 is TGTGCCAGCAGTTTCGGCGCGGTCACAGATACGCAGTATTTT.

V is TRBV28 and J is TRBJ2-4; no definite D call. The germline V gene encodes CDR1 MDHEN and CDR2 SYDVKM. Trimming shortened V by 1 base and J by 4 bases, and 5 bases separated the two germline ends. The CDR3 runs 13 residues. The CDR3 loop reads CASSLSGKNIQYF. The CDR3 DNA is TGTGCCAGCAGTTTATCCGGGAAAAACATTCAGTACTTC. The full variable domain, completed using reference TRBV28 and TRBJ2-4, is DVKVTQSSRYLVKRTGEKVFLECVQDMDHENMFWYRQDPGLGLRLIYFSYDVKMKEKGDIPEGYSVSREKKERFSLILESASTNQTSMYLCASSLSGKNIQYFGAGTRLSVL.

The chain uses TRBV19 and TRBJ1-5, with no clear D. The CDR3 spans 12 residues. Germline V gives CDR1 LNHDA, CDR2 SQIVND (reference sequence). Trimming pared 1 base from V and 5 bases from J, leaving 3 bases between. CDR3 sequence (DNA): TGTGCCAGTAGTATAGCGGATCAGCCCCAGCATTTT. This codes for CASSIADQPQHF.

This chain connects TRBV6-2 or TRBV6-3 to TRBJ1-2, with D uncertain. The V end lost 0 bases, the J end lost 8 bases, and 10 bases lay between the germline ends. CDR1 is MNHEY and CDR2 is SVGEGT in the germline V gene. This CDR3 is built from 13 residues. The CDR3 here is CASSYSNPVGYTF. Written as DNA, the CDR3 is TGTGCCAGCAGTTACTCGAACCCAGTGGGCTACACCTTC.

The genes are TRBV20-1 and TRBJ2-3; D possibly corresponds to TRBD1 (7 bases). This CDR3 comprises 15 residues. Trimming shortened V by 3 bases and J by 0 bases, and 13 bases separated the two germline ends. Germline-derived CDR1 and CDR2 are DFQATT and SNEGSKA (reference sequence). The CDR3 DNA reads as TGCAGTGCTAGTCGCGGGGACAGAAGCACAGATACGCAGTATTTT. Amino acids: CSASRGDRSTDTQYF.

The chain couples TRBV19 to TRBJ2-1, with D possibly being TRBD2 (6 bases). This CDR3 spans 13 amino acids. From germline, CDR1 is LNHDA and CDR2 SQIVND (reference sequence). The V and J ends lost 3 bases and 8 bases respectively, with 11 bases between them. CDR3 sequence (DNA): TGTGCCAGTAGTATCCCGGGAGAGTATGAGCAGTTCTTC. Protein: CASSIPGEYEQFF.

This clone was detected once. The chain is built from TRBV5-1 and TRBJ2-1; 10 nucleotides match TRBD2. The V segment lost 3 bases and the J segment 2 bases; nucleotides outside the gene matches: 2. The germline V gene has CDR1 SGHRS and CDR2 YFSETQ. The CDR3 is 15 amino acids. The CDR3 sequence: CASSSSGSPYNEQFF. DNA for the CDR3: TGCGCCAGCAGCTCTAGCGGGAGTCCCTACAATGAGCAGTTCTTC. The variable domain in full, completed from reference TRBV5-1 and TRBJ2-1, reads KAGVTQTPRYLIKTRGQQVTLSCSPISGHRSVSWYQQTPGQGLQFLFEYFSETQRNKGNFPGRFSGRQFSNSRSEMNVSTLELGDSALYLCASSSSGSPYNEQFFGPGTRLTVL.

The chain carries TRBV28 and TRBJ1-1; D is undetermined. This CDR3 contains 11 residues. Germline V gene lookup returns CDR1 MDHEN and CDR2 SYDVKM. Deletions cut 4 bases from V and 2 bases from J, with 2 bases between. CDR3 region: CASSSNTEAFF. The CDR3 DNA follows: TGTGCCAGCAGTTCTAACACTGAAGCTTTCTTT.

The rearrangement links TRBV14 to TRBJ1-1; tentative D call: TRBD1 (6 bases). The CDR3 has 13 amino acids. In germline, CDR1 is SGHDN, CDR2 FVKESK. V was trimmed by 4 bases and J by 5 bases, leaving 11 bases between them. CDR3: CASSRPGVTEAFF. In DNA, the CDR3 is TGTGCCAGCAGCCGCCCAGGGGTGACTGAAGCTTTCTTT.

J is TRBJ2-2 and V is TRBV6-6; TRBD1 might be the D (5 bases). CDR3 length: 14 residues. Looked up from germline, CDR1 is MNHNY and CDR2 is SVGAGI (reference sequence). V lost 2 bases and J 7 bases, leaving 11 bases between the germline ends. The CDR3 is CASSYERGIGELFF. For the CDR3, the DNA is TGTGCCAGCAGTTACGAAAGGGGCATCGGGGAGCTGTTTTTT.

The rearrangement joins TRBV6-2 or TRBV6-3 to TRBJ2-7; a weak D match, TRBD2 (5 bases). The CDR3 is 15 residues long. The V end lost 0 bases, the J end lost 3 bases, and 12 bases lay between the germline ends. Germline V lookup: CDR1 MNHEY, CDR2 SVGEGT. The DNA of the CDR3 is TGTGCCAGCAGTTACTCGATAGGCGCGGGCTACGAGCAGTACTTC. Translated: CASSYSIGAGYEQYF.

The rearrangement joins TRBV4-2 to TRBJ2-5, with D tentatively TRBD1 (6 bases). The CDR3 totals 15 residues. Trimming stripped 1 base from V and 9 bases from J, with 18 bases between. Germline V lookup: CDR1 LGHNA, CDR2 YNFKEQ. This chain's CDR3 is CASSQVGRDINAQYF. The CDR3 region has the DNA TGTGCCAGCAGCCAAGTGGGCAGGGACATCAATGCCCAGTACTTC.

V usage is TRBV19 and J usage is TRBJ2-1; perhaps TRBD2 as D (6 bases). The CDR3 totals 14 residues. With 1 base removed from V and 6 bases from J, the gap between germline ends came to 10 bases. Looked up from germline, CDR1 is LNHDA and CDR2 is SQIVND (reference sequence). CDR3 protein: CASSIAGRPNEQFF. In DNA form, the CDR3 reads TGTGCCAGTAGTATAGCCGGGAGACCCAATGAGCAGTTCTTC.